This note documents a single TCR beta chain sequence. Its specificity is unknown. Germline V lookup: CDR1 LNHNV, CDR2 YYDKDF (reference sequence). Trimming cost V 4 bases and J 10 bases, with 11 bases left between them. The CDR3 totals 12 residues. This record comes from a study of CD8+CD57+ T cells in acquired aplastic anemia. Study at large: Yields of DNA that came from sorted CD4+ and CD8+ cells averaged roughly 3.2 ug.

Whole-study findings and limits: Patients and controls shared twenty-nine CD8+ CDR3 sequences. Controls did not differ significantly from patients in CD8+ Simpson's diversity.

Researchers used genomic DNA as the template to profile TCR beta VDJ and CDR3. TCRdb re-called the reads with MiXCR, one entry per CDR3 protein. The repertoire has some 290,000 distinct CDR3 sequences, 45% to 70% of them found once; the top ten carry less than 9.5%. The rearrangement links TRBV15 to TRBJ2-1; unclear D gene. The sample was sorted CD4+, CD8+, or CD8+CD57+ T cells (not recorded which) from PBMCs. This clonotype originated in a human donor with severe aplastic anemia or a healthy control (not recorded which). The CDR3 region has the DNA TGTGCCACCAGCAACCGACGGGCGGAGCAGTTCTTC. Translating it yields CATSNRRAEQFF.